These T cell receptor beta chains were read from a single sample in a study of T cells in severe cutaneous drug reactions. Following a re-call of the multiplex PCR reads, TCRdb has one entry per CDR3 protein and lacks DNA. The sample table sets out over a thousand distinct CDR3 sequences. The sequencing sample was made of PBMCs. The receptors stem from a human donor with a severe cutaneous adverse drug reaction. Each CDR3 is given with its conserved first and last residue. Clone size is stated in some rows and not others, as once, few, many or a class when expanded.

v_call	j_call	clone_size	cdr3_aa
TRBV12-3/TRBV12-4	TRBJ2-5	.	CASSLVRRADQETQYF
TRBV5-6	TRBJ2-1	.	CASSSAGGPGYEQFF
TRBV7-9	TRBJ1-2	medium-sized	CASSLWGELDYGYTF
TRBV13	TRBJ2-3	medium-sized	CASRGTSGGSTDTQYF
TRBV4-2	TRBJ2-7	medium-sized	CASSQEAGDIYEQYF
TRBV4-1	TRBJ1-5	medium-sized	CASSQEGTGNQPQHF
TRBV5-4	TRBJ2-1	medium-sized	CASSLENSYNEQFF
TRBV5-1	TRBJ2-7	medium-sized	CASSLVNNRDEQYF
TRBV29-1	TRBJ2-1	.	CSVSPRSFDEQFF
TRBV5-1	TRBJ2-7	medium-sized	CASSVTSLYEQYF
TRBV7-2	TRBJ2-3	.	CASSSGGAGDTQYF
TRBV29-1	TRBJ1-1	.	CSVQFPGEVRRNTEAFF
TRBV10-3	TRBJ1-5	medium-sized	CAISENGNQPQHF
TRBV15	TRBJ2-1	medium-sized	CATSRDSRRGTRYNEQFF
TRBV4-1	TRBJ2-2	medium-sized	CASSQQGNTGELFF
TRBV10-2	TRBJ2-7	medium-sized	CASSLPTSGIVSYEQYF
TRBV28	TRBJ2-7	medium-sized	CASSPAGTGIYEQYF
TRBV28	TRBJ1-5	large	CASSPPVWPQHF
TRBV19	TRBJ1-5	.	CASITGYHSNQPQHF
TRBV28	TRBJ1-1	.	CASSLLMGANTEAFF
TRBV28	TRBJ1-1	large	CASSLADLPAAEAFF
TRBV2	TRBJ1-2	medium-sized	CASSPGRMTTNYGYTF
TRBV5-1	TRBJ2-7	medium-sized	CASRPDGSYEQYF
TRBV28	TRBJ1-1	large	CASRTTGFDAAFF
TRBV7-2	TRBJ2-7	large	CASSLGGTFYEQYF
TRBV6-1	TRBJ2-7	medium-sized	CASSPWQGADEQYF
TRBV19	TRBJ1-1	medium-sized	CASRSVYAEAFF
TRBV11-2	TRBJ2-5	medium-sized	CASSLGPGDETQYF
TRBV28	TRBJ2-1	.	CASSLMTSPSAASDEQFF
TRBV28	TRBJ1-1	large	CASRTSQGKAFF
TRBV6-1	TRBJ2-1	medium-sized	CASSPTNEQFF
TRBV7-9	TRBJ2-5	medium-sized	CASSLFPEETQYF
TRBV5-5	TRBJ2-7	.	CASSSYWGDDEQYF
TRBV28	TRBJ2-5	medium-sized	CASSRGGARETQYF
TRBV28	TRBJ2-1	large	CASTERTSTNNEQFF
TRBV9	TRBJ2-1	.	CASSPGLGLNEQFF
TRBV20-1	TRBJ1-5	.	CSARGGGSGQPQHF